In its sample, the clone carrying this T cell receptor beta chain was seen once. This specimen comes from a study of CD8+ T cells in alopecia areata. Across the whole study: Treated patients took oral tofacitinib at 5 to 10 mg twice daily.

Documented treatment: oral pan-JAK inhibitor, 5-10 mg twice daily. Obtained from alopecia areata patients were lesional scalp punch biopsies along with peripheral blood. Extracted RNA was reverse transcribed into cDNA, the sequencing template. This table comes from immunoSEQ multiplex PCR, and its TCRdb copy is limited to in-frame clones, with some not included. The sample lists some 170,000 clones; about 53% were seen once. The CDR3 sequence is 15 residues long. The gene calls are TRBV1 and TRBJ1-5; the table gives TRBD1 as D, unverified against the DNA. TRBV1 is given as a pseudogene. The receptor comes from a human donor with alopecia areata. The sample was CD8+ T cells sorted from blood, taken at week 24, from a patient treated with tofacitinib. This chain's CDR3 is CTSSQPGGSNQPQHF. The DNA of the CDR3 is TGCACCAGCAGCCAACCAGGGGGGAGCAATCAGCCCCAGCATTTT.